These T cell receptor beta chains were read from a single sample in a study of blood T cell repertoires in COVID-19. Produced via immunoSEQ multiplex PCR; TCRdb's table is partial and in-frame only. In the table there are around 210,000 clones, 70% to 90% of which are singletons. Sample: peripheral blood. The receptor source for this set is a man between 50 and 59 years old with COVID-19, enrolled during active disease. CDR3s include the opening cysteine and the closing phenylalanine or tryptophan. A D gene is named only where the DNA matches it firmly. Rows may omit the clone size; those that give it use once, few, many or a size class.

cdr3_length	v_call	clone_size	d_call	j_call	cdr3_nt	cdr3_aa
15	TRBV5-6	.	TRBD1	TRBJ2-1	TGTGCCAGCAGCTCGACAGGGGGCTCGGGAAATGAGCAGTTCTTC	CASSSTGGSGNEQFF
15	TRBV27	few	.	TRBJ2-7	TGTGCCAGCAGACTGGTGGGTCAGGGCTCTTACGAGCAGTACTTC	CASRLVGQGSYEQYF
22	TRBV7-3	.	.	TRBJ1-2	TGTGCCAGCAGCTTGTATCAAAATGCTAGCTTATATCAGCGGCAGAACCTCTATGGCTACACCTTC	CASSLYQNASLYQRQNLYGYTF
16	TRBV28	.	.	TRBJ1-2	TGTGCCAGCAGTTTAGGGCACCAGGGGTGGTCCTATGGCTACACCTTC	CASSLGHQGWSYGYTF
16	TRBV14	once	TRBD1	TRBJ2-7	TGTGCCAGCAGGCAAGGGGGACAGGGGGCGATCTACGAGCAGTACTTC	CASRQGGQGAIYEQYF
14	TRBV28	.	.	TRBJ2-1	TGTGCCAGCAAGTTTGGGGGCGAGAGGGATGAGCAGTTCTTC	CASKFGGERDEQFF
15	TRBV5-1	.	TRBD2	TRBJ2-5	TGCGCCAGCAGCTTGTTGTCTAGCGGGAGGGAGACCCAGTACTTC	CASSLLSSGRETQYF
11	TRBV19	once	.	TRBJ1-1	TGTGCCAATCCTGGCTCGCCTGAAGCTTTCTTT	CANPGSPEAFF
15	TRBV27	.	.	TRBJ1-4	TGTGCCAGCAGTTTCGCGGCAGGGCCTAATGAAAAACTGTTTTTT	CASSFAAGPNEKLFF
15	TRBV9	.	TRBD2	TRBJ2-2	TGTGCCAGCAGCGTAGAACTAGCGGGGACCGGGGAGCTGTTTTTT	CASSVELAGTGELFF
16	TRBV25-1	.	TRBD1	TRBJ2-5	TGTGCCAGCAGTCGTTGGACAGGGGTGATTCAAGAGACCCAGTACTTC	CASSRWTGVIQETQYF
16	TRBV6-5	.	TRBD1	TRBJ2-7	TGTGCCAGCAGTTATACGGGGACAGGGACTCTATACGAGCAGTACTTC	CASSYTGTGTLYEQYF
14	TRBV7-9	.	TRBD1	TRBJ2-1	TGTGCCAGCAGCTCGGACAGGGGGCCGAGTGAGCAGTTCTTC	CASSSDRGPSEQFF
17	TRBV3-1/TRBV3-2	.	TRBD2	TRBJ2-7	TGTGCCAGCAGCCAAGACCCTGCCGGCGGGAGTTTGCGTGAGCAGTACTTC	CASSQDPAGGSLREQYF
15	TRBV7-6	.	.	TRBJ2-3	TGTGCCAGCAGCCTCCTTAGCGGTCGCACAGATACGCAGTATTTT	CASSLLSGRTDTQYF
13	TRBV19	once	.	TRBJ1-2	TGTGCCAGTCAAGGAGGGGCTAACTATGGCTACACCTTC	CASQGGANYGYTF
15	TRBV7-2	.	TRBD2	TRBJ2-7	TGTGCCAGCAGCTCAGCCGGGACTAGCGCCTACGAGCAGTACTTC	CASSSAGTSAYEQYF
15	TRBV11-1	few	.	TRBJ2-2	TGTGCCAGCAGCTTAAAGGGAGCAAAACCCGGGGAGCTGTTTTTT	CASSLKGAKPGELFF
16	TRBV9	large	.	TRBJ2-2	TGTGCCAGCAGCACGGGACAACTCACGAACACCGGGGAGCTGTTTTTT	CASSTGQLTNTGELFF
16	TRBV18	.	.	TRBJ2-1	TGTGCCAGCTCATCCCGGGAGATGGACGACAACAATGAGCAGTTCTTC	CASSSREMDDNNEQFF
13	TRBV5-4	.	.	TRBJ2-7	TGTGCCAGCAGCTTGGAAAATAACTACGAGCAGTACTTC	CASSLENNYEQYF
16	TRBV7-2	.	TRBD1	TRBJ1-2	TGTGCCAGCAGCTCACAGAGGATGACAGGGGGCTATGGCTACACCTTC	CASSSQRMTGGYGYTF
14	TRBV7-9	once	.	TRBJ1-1	TGTGCCAGCAGTCCTAATCATGATAACACTGAAGCTTTCTTT	CASSPNHDNTEAFF